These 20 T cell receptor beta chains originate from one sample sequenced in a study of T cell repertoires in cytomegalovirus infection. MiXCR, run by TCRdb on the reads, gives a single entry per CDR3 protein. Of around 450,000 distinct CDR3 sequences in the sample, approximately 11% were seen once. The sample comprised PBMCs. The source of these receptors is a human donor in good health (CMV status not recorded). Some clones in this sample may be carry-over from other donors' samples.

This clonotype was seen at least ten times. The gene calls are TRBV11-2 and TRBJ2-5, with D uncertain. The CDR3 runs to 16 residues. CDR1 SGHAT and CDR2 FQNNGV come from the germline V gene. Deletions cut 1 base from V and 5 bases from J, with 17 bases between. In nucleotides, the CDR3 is TGTGCCAGCAGCTTAGTGGCAGGAAACGTGGGGGAGACCCAGTACTTC. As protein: CASSLVAGNVGETQYF.

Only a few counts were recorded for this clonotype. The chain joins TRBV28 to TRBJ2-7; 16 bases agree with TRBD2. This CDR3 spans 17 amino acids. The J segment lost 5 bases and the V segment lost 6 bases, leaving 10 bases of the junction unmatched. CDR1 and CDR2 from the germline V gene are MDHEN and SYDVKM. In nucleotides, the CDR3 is TGTGCCAGCAGCCCTCCGGGGACTAGCGGGAGGGCACACGAGCAGTACTTC. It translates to CASSPPGTSGRAHEQYF.

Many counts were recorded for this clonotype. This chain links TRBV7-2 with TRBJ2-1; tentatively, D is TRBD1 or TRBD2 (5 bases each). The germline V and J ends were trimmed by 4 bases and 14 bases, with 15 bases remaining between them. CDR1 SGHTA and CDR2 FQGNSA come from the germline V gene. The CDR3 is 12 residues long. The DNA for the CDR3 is TGTGCCAGCAGCTCCGGGGCGGAGAGTAAGTTCTTC. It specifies CASSSGAESKFF.

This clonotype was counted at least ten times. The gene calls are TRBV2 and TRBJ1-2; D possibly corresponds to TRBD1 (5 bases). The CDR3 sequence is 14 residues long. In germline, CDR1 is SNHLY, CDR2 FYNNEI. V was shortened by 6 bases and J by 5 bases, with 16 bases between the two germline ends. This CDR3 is CASRGTLEGYGYTF. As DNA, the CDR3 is TGTGCCAGCAGAGGGACTCTTGAGGGGTATGGCTACACCTTC.

This CDR3 reads CATSGPTDTQYF. The CDR3 bases are TGCGCCACCTCCGGGCCCACAGATACGCAGTATTTT. The chain recombines TRBV23-1 with TRBJ2-3; no clear D gene. TRBV23-1 is noted as an ORF with a role that remains uncertain. The length of the CDR3 is 12 residues. V shed 10 bases and J shed 2 bases, with 10 bases lying between them.

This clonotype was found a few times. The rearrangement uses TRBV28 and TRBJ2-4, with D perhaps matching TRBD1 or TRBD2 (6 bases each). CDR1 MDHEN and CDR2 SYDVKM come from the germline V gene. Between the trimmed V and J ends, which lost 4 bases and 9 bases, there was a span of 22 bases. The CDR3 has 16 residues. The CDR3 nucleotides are TGTGCCAGCAGTTCTCCGGAGGGGGGTTCGCGCGTCATTCAGTACTTC. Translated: CASSSPEGGSRVIQYF.

Here the CDR3 reads CASSLEGQPDTQYF. The CDR3 nucleotides are TGCGCCAGCAGCTTGGAAGGACAACCAGATACGCAGTATTTT. The chain has TRBV5-1 and TRBJ2-3, with a tentative D call TRBD1 (5 bases). Germline V lookup: CDR1 SGHRS, CDR2 YFSETQ. The V and J ends lost 0 bases and 4 bases respectively, with 9 bases between them. This CDR3 is 14 amino acids long.

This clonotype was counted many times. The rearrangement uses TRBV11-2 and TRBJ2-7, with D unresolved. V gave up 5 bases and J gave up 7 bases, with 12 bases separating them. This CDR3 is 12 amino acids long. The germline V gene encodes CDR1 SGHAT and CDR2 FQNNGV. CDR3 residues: CASSRTAKEQYF. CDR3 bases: TGTGCCAGCAGCCGGACGGCAAAAGAGCAGTACTTC.

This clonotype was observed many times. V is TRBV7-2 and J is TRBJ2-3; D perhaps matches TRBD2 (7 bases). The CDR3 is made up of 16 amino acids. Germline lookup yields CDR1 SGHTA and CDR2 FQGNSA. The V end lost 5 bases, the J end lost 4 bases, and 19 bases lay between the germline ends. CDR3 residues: CASSAPGGGPADTQYF. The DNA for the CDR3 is TGTGCCAGCAGCGCCCCTGGCGGGGGCCCCGCAGATACGCAGTATTTT.

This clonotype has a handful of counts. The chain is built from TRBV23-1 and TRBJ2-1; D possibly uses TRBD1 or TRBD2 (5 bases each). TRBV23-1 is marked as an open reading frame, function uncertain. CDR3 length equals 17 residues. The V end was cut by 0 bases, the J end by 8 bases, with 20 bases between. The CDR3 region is CASSQSGEERGGDEQFF. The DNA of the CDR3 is TGCGCCAGCAGTCAATCGGGGGAAGAAAGGGGTGGGGATGAGCAGTTCTTC.

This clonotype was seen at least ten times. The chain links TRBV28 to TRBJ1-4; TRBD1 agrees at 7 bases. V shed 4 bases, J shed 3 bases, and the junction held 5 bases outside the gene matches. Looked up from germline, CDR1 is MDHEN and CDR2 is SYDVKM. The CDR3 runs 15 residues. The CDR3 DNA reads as TGTGCCAGCAGTTCCCGTGGGACAGCTAATGAAAAACTGTTTTTT. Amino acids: CASSSRGTANEKLFF.

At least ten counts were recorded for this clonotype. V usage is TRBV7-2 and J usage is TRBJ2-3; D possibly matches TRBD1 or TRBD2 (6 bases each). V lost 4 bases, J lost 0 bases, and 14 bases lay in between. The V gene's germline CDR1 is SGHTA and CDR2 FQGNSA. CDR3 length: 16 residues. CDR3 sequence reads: CASSSPRGRSTDTQYF. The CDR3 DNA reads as TGTGCCAGCAGCTCGCCTAGGGGGAGGAGCACAGATACGCAGTATTTT.

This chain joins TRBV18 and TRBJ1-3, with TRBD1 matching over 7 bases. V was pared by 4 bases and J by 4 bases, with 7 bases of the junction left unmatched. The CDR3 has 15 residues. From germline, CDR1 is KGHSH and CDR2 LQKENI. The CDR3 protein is CASSRDSSYGNTIYF. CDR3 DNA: TGTGCCAGCTCACGGGACAGTTCTTACGGAAACACCATATATTTT.

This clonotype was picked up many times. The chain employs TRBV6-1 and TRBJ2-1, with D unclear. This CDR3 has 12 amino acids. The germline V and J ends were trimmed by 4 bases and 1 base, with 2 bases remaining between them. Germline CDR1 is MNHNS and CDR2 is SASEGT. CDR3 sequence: CASSASYNEQFF. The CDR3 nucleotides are TGTGCCAGCAGTGCATCCTACAATGAGCAGTTCTTC.

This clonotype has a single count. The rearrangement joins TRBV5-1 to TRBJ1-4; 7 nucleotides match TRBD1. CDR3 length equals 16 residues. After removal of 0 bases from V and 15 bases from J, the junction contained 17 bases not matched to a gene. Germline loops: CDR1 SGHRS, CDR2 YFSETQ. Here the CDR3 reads CASSLDDGQVSRSVFF. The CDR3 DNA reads TGCGCCAGCAGCTTGGATGACGGACAGGTTTCTAGGTCGGTGTTTTTT.

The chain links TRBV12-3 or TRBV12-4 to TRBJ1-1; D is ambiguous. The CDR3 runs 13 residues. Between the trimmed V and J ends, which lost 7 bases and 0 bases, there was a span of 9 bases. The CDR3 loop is CASTLPLNTEAFF. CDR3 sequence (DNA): TGTGCCAGCACCCTACCCCTGAACACTGAAGCTTTCTTT.

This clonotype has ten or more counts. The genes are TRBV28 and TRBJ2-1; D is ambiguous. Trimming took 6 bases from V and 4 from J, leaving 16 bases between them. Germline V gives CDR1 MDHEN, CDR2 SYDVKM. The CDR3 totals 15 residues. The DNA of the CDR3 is TGTGCCAGCAGCTCCCGTGGCGGAGTTTACAATGAGCAGTTCTTC. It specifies CASSSRGGVYNEQFF.

CDR3 amino acids: CSARPVSNQPQHF. The CDR3 nucleotides are TGCAGTGCTAGACCTGTCAGCAATCAGCCCCAGCATTTT. This sequence joins TRBV20-1 and TRBJ1-5; D is unresolved. Trimming removed 2 bases from V and 1 base from J, with 6 bases in between. CDR3 length: 13 amino acids. Germline V gives CDR1 DFQATT, CDR2 SNEGSKA (reference sequence).

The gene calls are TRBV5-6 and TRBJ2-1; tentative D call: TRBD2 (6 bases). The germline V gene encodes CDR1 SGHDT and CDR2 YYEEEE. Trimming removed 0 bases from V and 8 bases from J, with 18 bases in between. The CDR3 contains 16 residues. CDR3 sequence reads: CASSLGGAGTGDEQFF. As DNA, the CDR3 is TGTGCCAGCAGCTTGGGGGGTGCGGGGACCGGGGATGAGCAGTTCTTC.

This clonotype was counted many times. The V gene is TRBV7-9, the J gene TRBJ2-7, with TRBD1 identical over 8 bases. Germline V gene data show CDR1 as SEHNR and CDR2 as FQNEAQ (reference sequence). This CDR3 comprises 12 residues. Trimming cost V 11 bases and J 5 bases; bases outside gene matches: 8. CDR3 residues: CAGGSGGNEQYF. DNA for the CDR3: TGTGCCGGAGGGTCAGGGGGCAACGAGCAGTACTTC.